This T cell receptor (beta chain) was found in a study of identical twins. The CDR3 contains 14 residues. Trimming took 4 bases from V and 8 from J, leaving 12 bases between them. CDR1 SEHNR and CDR2 FQNEAQ come from the germline V gene (reference sequence). TCRdb redid the calling of the 5' RACE reads with MiXCR, one entry per CDR3 protein. Of around 1.7 million distinct CDR3 sequences in the sample, about 30% were seen once. This clonotype was observed a few times. Antigen unknown. Study-level results: Models underpredicted monozygotic twin sharing of out-of-frame TCR alpha. Excess twin sharing in beta out-of-frame sequences was weaker. Abundant cord blood beta clonotypes carried fewer insertions; memory repertoires showed none.

The sample was cord blood. This TCR was recovered from a newborn girl in good health. J is TRBJ1-6 and V is TRBV7-9; D not resolved. CDR3 region: CASSSSEVDSPLHF. CDR3 coding DNA: TGTGCCAGCAGCTCATCAGAGGTGGATTCACCCCTCCACTTT.